This T cell receptor (beta chain) came from a study of blood T cell repertoires in COVID-19. Under the authors' procedure: Nucleated cell counts were estimated from reference gene primer amplification. Assay: immunoSEQ multiplex PCR; the TCRdb copy retains only in-frame clones and omits some. D and trimming come from the DNA, and the V and J calls and clone size come from that table. In the table there are tens of thousands of clones, more than 80% of which are singletons. In its sample, this clone was seen once. J was trimmed by 12 bases and V by 4 bases; bases with no gene match: 18. Germline V gene sequence: CDR1 LGHNA, CDR2 YNFKEQ. The CDR3 is 16 amino acids.

This clonotype was obtained from a human donor in a cohort sampled during active COVID-19. Sequenced material: peripheral blood. The chain has TRBV4-2 and TRBJ2-4; 7 nucleotides align to TRBD1. CDR3 coding DNA: TGTGCCAGCAGCCGCCTCCCATTAGGGACAGCCGTAGCTCAGTACTTC. It codes for CASSRLPLGTAVAQYF.